These T cell receptor beta chains were read from a single sample in a study of cytomegalovirus exposure and HLA in healthy donors. Measured with immunoSEQ multiplex PCR; TCRdb has only the in-frame clones, and not every one. Among 120,000 or so clones listed, roughly 90% were seen once. Sequenced input: PBMCs. These receptors were obtained from a woman aged 18-35 years in good health and CMV-seronegative. Each CDR3 is given with its conserved first and last residue. The D gene is left open where the match is weak. The listing skips clone size in some rows; elsewhere it reads once, few, many or a size class.

V gene,J gene,D gene,clone size,CDR3 protein,CDR3 DNA
TRBV7-3,TRBJ1-2,TRBD1,.,CASSPTGGLNYGYTF,TGTGCCAGCAGTCCGACAGGGGGGCTTAACTATGGCTACACCTTC
TRBV25-1,TRBJ2-1,TRBD1,.,CASMKDRYYNEQFF,TGTGCCAGCATGAAGGACAGGTATTACAATGAGCAGTTCTTC
TRBV6-5,TRBJ2-7,.,.,CASSYSRPSYEQYF,TGTGCCAGCAGTTACTCGCGCCCCTCCTACGAGCAGTACTTC
TRBV4-3,TRBJ1-5,.,.,CASSQDRHNQPQHF,TGCGCCAGCAGCCAAGACAGGCACAATCAGCCCCAGCATTTT
TRBV28,TRBJ2-7,TRBD1,once,CASSLGQGVEQYF,TGTGCCAGCAGTTTGGGACAGGGGGTCGAGCAGTACTTC
TRBV5-1,TRBJ1-1,.,.,CASSLAPAGNTEAFF,TGCGCCAGCAGCTTGGCCCCCGCGGGGAACACTGAAGCTTTCTTT
TRBV6-4,TRBJ2-1,TRBD2,.,CASSEAGEHEQFF,TGTGCCAGCAGTGAAGCGGGAGAGCATGAGCAGTTCTTC
TRBV28,TRBJ2-5,TRBD2,.,CASSLSPGTSIETQYF,TGTGCCAGCAGTTTAAGTCCCGGGACTAGCATCGAGACCCAGTACTTC
TRBV10-3,TRBJ2-7,TRBD2,.,CAIRGLDHYEQYF,TGTGCCATCAGAGGACTAGACCACTACGAGCAGTACTTC
TRBV5-5,TRBJ2-7,.,.,CASSLDRQGGRYEQYF,TGTGCCAGCAGCTTGGATCGGCAGGGAGGTAGATACGAGCAGTACTTC
TRBV7-2,TRBJ2-1,TRBD1,.,CASSQGAGVYNEQFF,TGTGCCAGCAGCCAGGGGGCAGGTGTCTACAATGAGCAGTTCTTC
TRBV28,TRBJ2-7,.,.,CASSLSGPGVSYEQYF,TGTGCCAGCAGTTTATCGGGGCCAGGGGTCTCCTACGAGCAGTACTTC